The rows below give T cell receptor beta chains drawn from one sample of a study of regulatory T cells in long-lasting Graves disease. TCRdb called the multiplex PCR reads again in MiXCR, with one record for every CDR3 protein. The table lists some 220,000 distinct CDR3 sequences, approximately 18% of them singletons, with 10% to 15% in the top ten. The same specimen was also included in a second study, on T cells in Graves' hyperthyroidism and ophthalmopathy.

The sequenced sample was peripheral blood mononuclear cells (PBMCs), obtained at new diagnosis, from a patient treated with antithyroid drugs. Receptors were obtained from a woman aged 25 to 39 with Graves disease. CDR3s include the opening cysteine and the closing phenylalanine or tryptophan. D genes are given only for firm matches. Some rows mark clone size as missing; the rest say once, few, many or name a class of expanded clone.

>-|TRBV14|TRBJ2-1|-
CASSLISGPSYNEQFF
TGTGCCAGCAGCCTTATTAGCGGTCCCTCCTACAATGAGCAGTTCTTC
>TRBD1|TRBV6-1|TRBJ2-1|few
CAPYSRDRSNEQFF
TGTGCCCCCTACTCCCGGGACAGGTCGAATGAGCAGTTCTTC
>-|TRBV18|TRBJ1-2|many
CASLGQGSDYGYTF
TGTGCCTCGCTTGGGCAAGGGTCGGACTATGGCTACACCTTC
>-|TRBV7-2|TRBJ2-5|-
CASRNPGSGETQYF
TGTGCCAGCAGAAACCCGGGATCGGGTGAGACCCAGTACTTC
>-|TRBV15|TRBJ1-3|many
CATSQGISAGNTIYF
TGTGCCACCAGCCAGGGGATTAGCGCTGGAAACACCATATATTTT
>-|TRBV19|TRBJ1-1|few
CASSFGPAEAFF
TGTGCCAGTAGTTTTGGACCCGCTGAAGCTTTCTTT
>-|TRBV27|TRBJ1-4|-
CASSATGTNEKLFF
TGTGCCAGCAGCGCCACCGGGACAAATGAAAAACTGTTTTTT
>-|TRBV7-9|TRBJ1-2|few
CASSSSGEGGYTF
TGTGCCAGCAGCTCAAGCGGGGAGGGAGGCTACACCTTC
>-|TRBV20-1|TRBJ1-5|few
CSAREGGGGKAQHF
TGCAGTGCTAGAGAGGGGGGGGGGGGGAAGGCCCAGCATTTT
>-|TRBV19|TRBJ2-3|-
CASSIDRTVGGYTDTQYF
TGTGCCAGTAGTATAGATCGGACCGTGGGAGGTTACACAGATACGCAGTATTTT
>-|TRBV11-2|TRBJ1-2|few
CASSFQPGLSYGYTF
TGTGCCAGCAGCTTTCAACCAGGGTTGAGCTATGGCTACACCTTC
>-|TRBV18|TRBJ2-5|many
CASSLAYETQYF
TGTGCCAGCTCACTGGCTTACGAGACCCAGTACTTC
>-|TRBV19|TRBJ2-3|few
CASSIDGTDTQYF
TGTGCCAGTAGTATAGATGGCACAGATACGCAGTATTTT
>-|TRBV18|TRBJ2-3|many
CASSPPQPRTDTQYF
TGTGCCAGCTCACCACCGCAGCCTCGCACAGATACGCAGTATTTT
>TRBD1|TRBV3-1|TRBJ2-1|many
CASSPPRDRSSYNEQFF
TGTGCCAGCAGCCCCCCCCGGGACAGGAGCTCCTACAATGAGCAGTTCTTC
>-|TRBV19|TRBJ2-2|many
CASSILTDTGELFF
TGTGCCAGTAGTATCTTGACAGACACCGGGGAGCTGTTTTTT
>-|TRBV24-1|TRBJ2-1|few
CATSATGALKGQFF
TGTGCCACCAGTGCTACGGGGGCACTTAAAGGGCAGTTCTTC
>TRBD1|TRBV5-6|TRBJ2-4|many
CASSLRSDRDIQYF
TGTGCCAGCAGCTTACGTTCGGACAGGGACATTCAGTACTTC
>-|TRBV12-3/TRBV12-4|TRBJ1-5|many
CASSERTDIQPQHF
TGTGCCAGCAGTGAACGGACGGACATTCAGCCCCAGCATTTT
>TRBD1|TRBV4-2|TRBJ1-1|many
CASSQGTGDGVSEAFF
TGTGCCAGCAGCCAAGGGACAGGGGACGGCGTTTCAGAAGCTTTCTTT
>TRBD2|TRBV24-1|TRBJ2-7|many
CATSGQGLAGSYEQYF
TGTGCCACCAGTGGTCAGGGACTAGCGGGATCCTACGAGCAGTACTTC
>TRBD2|TRBV5-8|TRBJ2-1|-
CASSLGLAGYNGQFF
TGTGCCAGCAGCCTGGGACTAGCAGGTTACAATGGGCAGTTCTTC